A single T cell receptor beta chain is shown here with its context. In its sample, this clone was seen a few times. Its antigen remains undetermined. No clone much larger than this one lies a single base away; base qualities are absent. V has 4 bases trimmed and J has 4 bases trimmed; junction bases matching no gene number 8. Sequences MDHEN (CDR1) and SYDVKM (CDR2) are obtained from the germline V gene. The cysteine opens and the phenylalanine closes a CDR3 of 16 amino acids. The kept DNA is CDR3 alone, 48 bases in frame from the first base. The data stem from a study of cytomegalovirus exposure and HLA in healthy donors (TCRdb year 2017). Notes on the research overall: In an earlier analysis of 550 to 750 of the donors, 276 Gb of sequence data and roughly 100 million unique TCR beta sequences from about 179 million T cells were reported. The study combined high-throughput TCR immunosequencing, statistical association of individual TCRs with disease status, and machine learning to predict cytomegalovirus infection status. In a later analysis, previously published TCR beta repertoires from fewer than 750 donors were re-analyzed and high-resolution HLA genotyping was added so that TCR occurrence patterns could be studied. About five DR-DQ haplotypes were handled as single units for association and clustering because linkage in the cohort was strong. Both class I and class II loci were covered by HLA typing, at four-digit resolution. In addition to the first cohort of hundreds of subjects, a separate validation cohort of 100 to 150 different subjects was used. Using immunosequencing, the study profiled T cell repertoires from approximately 700 subjects and related those repertoires to cytomegalovirus serostatus. The study was designed to test whether signatures of past pathogen exposure could be identified by cataloging public T cell receptors. An early release covering 550 to 700 HLA-typed donors comprised about 320 gigabases of sequencing data and approximately 85 million unique TCR sequences. A later genetic analysis took genome-wide SNP genotypes for about 55% of the 666 donors and used that subset as a discovery cohort. Rather than drawing on any new phenotypic data, the later analysis identified candidate immune exposures from TCR beta sequences and the way those sequences occurred across donors. Typing coverage varied by locus: roughly 629-640 donors for A, B, C, DRB1 and DQB1; under 550 for DQA1; more than 600 for DPA1; about 450 for DPB1. Among a few hundred genotyped donors of the cohort, an average of roughly 240,000 unique TCR beta nucleotide sequences were sequenced per donor, around 18% of them non-productive. Donor age, sex, ethnicity and CMV serostatus were compiled together with the repertoire data. Among the roughly 400 genotyped donors, around 81% belonged to the genetic ancestry cluster associated with self-reported Caucasian donors. An earlier analysis of fewer than 750 of the donors used high-throughput TCR beta sequencing to judge whether each TCR beta V gene segment behaved as functional or pseudogenic. Every repertoire in the discovery cohort had been generated on one and the same sequencing platform. Overall study outcomes, separate from this receptor: In a later genetic analysis, fewer N-insertions in productive TCRs were reported among donors in an Asian-associated ancestry cluster than the 666-donor mean. Some IMGT-functional V segments, including TRBV6-2 and TRBV6-3, could not be distinguished by the 87-base-pair reads and were therefore excluded. Presence/absence analyses assumed roughly uniform sequencing depth across donors, an assumption that may not hold. In a later analysis, most CMV-associated TCR beta chains were found to appear HLA-restricted, with HLA associations seemingly driven largely by CMV exposure. Several of the top co-occurrence clusters appeared to be linked to parvovirus B19, influenza, CMV and Epstein-Barr virus, according to a later analysis. Linkage disequilibrium might explain the correlated functional status among segregating V segments, but an unknown experimental factor could not be ruled out. An association between a missense DCLRE1C variant and V-gene and J-gene trimming of TCR beta chains was found in a later genetic analysis and replicated in an independent cohort. An earlier analysis of some 590 of the donors showed that most TCR beta V segments appeared in productive rearrangements either about 87% or about 30% of the time, which broadly matched IMGT annotations. The study gave a list of 150 to 200 TCR beta chains associated with cytomegalovirus. A cluster of highly shared sequence variants was judged likely to represent a technical artifact of the sequencing pipeline. According to a later analysis, TCR association rates differed among HLA loci, with DRB1 alleles showing the most associated TCRs and HLA-C alleles showing the fewest. This cohort had only TCR beta chains sequenced, and the lack of alpha or paired-chain data limited which features could be detected. In vitro tests confirmed that three of the cytomegalovirus-associated TCR beta chains recognize cytomegalovirus antigens. Most TCR sequences were observed very rarely across donors, whereas some public TCRs were present in many individuals. For the cohort, immune exposure information was limited to CMV serostatus. The authors suggested that the approach could potentially be extended to other disease states and immunological phenotypes. The classifier was reported to diagnose cytomegalovirus status with high specificity and sensitivity in both the original cohort and the validation cohort. Over 15 rarely observed V segments, including chromosome 9 orphons, were excluded from the earlier analysis of a few hundred of the donors because counts were too low. A further reported finding was that TCR beta sequences accurately predicted the HLA-A and HLA-B alleles for most subjects in the first cohort. Because some donors lacked HLA typing at each locus, the association tests relied only on the typed subset. Assigning TCR associations to individual alleles was difficult when HLA alleles, especially DR and DQ, strongly co-occurred. Compared with equally common non-associated chains, HLA-associated TCR beta chains in a later analysis were more clonally expanded and had lower generation probabilities. At a false discovery rate of 0.05, a later analysis linked under 20,000 TCR beta sequences to specific HLA alleles.

The cohort was made up of roughly 670 healthy bone marrow donors. At the time of sampling, every cohort member was nominally healthy, though immune exposures that went unrecorded were likely present. The donor was CMV seronegative and belonged to the group of several hundred seronegative cohort members. A peripheral blood sample was provided by each donor, and peripheral blood mononuclear cells were used for TCR beta sequencing. Genomic DNA extraction from the blood cell samples was performed with the Qiagen DNeasy Blood Extraction Kit. The library was generated by the immunoSEQ multiplex PCR assay. For the multiplex PCR, a mixture combining 60 forward primers for TCR Vbeta segments and 13 reverse primers for TCR Jbeta segments was used. A multiplex PCR assay on genomic DNA amplified the CDR3 region of rearranged TCR beta genes. On the Illumina HiSeq System, the amplified TCR beta libraries were sequenced as 87-base-pair reads. The original methods were these. A later analysis counted approximately 76 million unique TCR beta chains across the 550 to 750 repertoires, and about 10 million of these chains were shared by at least two donors. To remove PCR and sequencing errors, raw reads were error-corrected and collapsed into unique sequences using a nearest-neighbor algorithm that merged closely related sequences. Alignment of CDR3 sequences to IMGT reference sequences was used to assign V, D and J gene segments. For a sequence to be retained, a match of at least six nucleotides was required to both a V gene segment and a J gene segment. Rearrangements were called productive when the CDR3 lacked stop codons and stayed in frame with V and J; all others were non-productive. Following IMGT convention, CDR3 was defined as the stretch from the second conserved V-encoded cysteine to the conserved J-encoded phenylalanine. In an earlier analysis of some 550 of the donors, sequences lacking an unambiguous match to a single V gene segment were excluded. In an earlier analysis of 587 of the donors, a V segment was called functional when productive rearrangements were above 56.7%, and segregating when the standard deviation between donors exceeded 5%. A statistical classification framework was developed to diagnose cytomegalovirus status using the catalog of TCR beta chain sequences. In a later analysis, TCR nucleotide sequences were compared against IMGT/GENE-DB human TR gene sequences so that V and J genes could be assigned. In a later analysis, CDR3 sequences and most-parsimonious VDJ recombination scenarios were assigned using the TCRdist pipeline. In a later analysis, each TCR beta chain was defined by its CDR3 amino acid sequence together with its V-gene family, and reads lacking a unique V-gene family were excluded. A later analysis removed roughly 590 highly shared, low-generation-probability nucleotide sequences to deal with suspected cross-contamination and a sequencing artifact. A later analysis calculated a clonal expansion index for each public chain from normalized within-repertoire ranks of inferred template counts. In a later analysis, generation probabilities were computed using a VDJ recombination model fitted to out-of-frame rearrangements, and the results were checked against IGoR. A later analysis scored TCR-TCR, TCR-HLA and TCR-CMV co-occurrence with hypergeometric tests, applying a repertoire-size bias correction to TCR pairs. In a later analysis, false discovery rates were estimated by permuting HLA or CMV assignments 20 times. In a later analysis, co-occurring TCRs were grouped using DBSCAN, with TCRdist sequence similarity added in when clustering inside HLA-allele-positive subsets. Repertoires with fewer than 30,000 or more than 120,000 public chains were left out of co-occurrence clustering, as were five repertoires with anomalous nucleotide sharing. Here the immuneACCESS table is served through TCRdb, limited to in-frame sequences with V and J called. Missing clones are a known gap in these copies; in checked studies unresolved V genes cover under half, and the rest lacks a known reason. V and J calls plus clone size are reproduced from that table; the DNA served to infer D and trimming. The sample records around 200,000 clones, about 81% of which are singletons. The ten largest account for roughly 2.5% of the sample.

Sequencing was performed on PBMCs. The V and J segments used are TRBV28 and TRBJ1-4, with 8 bases aligning to TRBD1. This TCR was sampled from a woman aged 40 to 55 in good health and CMV-seronegative. The CDR3 sequence is CASSSGGAGFNEKLFF. The nucleotides read TGTGCCAGCAGTTCAGGGGGCGCGGGGTTTAATGAAAAACTGTTTTTT.